These 30 T cell receptor beta chains were sequenced from one sample in a study of cytomegalovirus exposure and HLA in healthy donors. The primer mix had 60 Vbeta and 13 Jbeta primers. The method was immunoSEQ multiplex PCR; TCRdb's version includes in-frame clones alone and lacks a portion of them. The repertoire has 130,000 to 150,000 clones, 73% of them found once; the top ten carry approximately 15%. The material sequenced was PBMCs. The receptors stem from a human donor in good health.

The chain combines TRBV6-5 with TRBJ2-7, with TRBD1 matching 9 bases. V lost 2 bases, J lost 7 bases, and 9 bases stayed unmatched. Germline V gene sequence: CDR1 MNHEY, CDR2 SVGAGI. The CDR3 contains 15 residues. The CDR3 nucleotides read TGTGCCAGCAGTTACGCGACAGGGGGGACGGTGGAGCAGTACTTC. This codes for CASSYATGGTVEQYF.

The chain employs TRBV6-6 and TRBJ2-7; 10 bases are shared with TRBD1. Trimming took 7 bases from V and 3 from J; bases not matched to a gene: 6. Germline V gene sequence: CDR1 MNHNY, CDR2 SVGAGI (reference sequence). The CDR3 runs to 14 residues. This CDR3 reads CASIRDRGDYEQYF. The DNA for the CDR3 is TGTGCCAGCATCAGGGACAGGGGAGACTACGAGCAGTACTTC.

The genes are TRBV5-1 and TRBJ2-1; 12 bases are shared with TRBD2. Per the germline V gene, CDR1 is SGHRS and CDR2 is YFSETQ. J lost 6 bases, V lost 0 bases, and 1 base had no gene match. The CDR3 runs 15 residues. DNA for the CDR3: TGCGCCAGCAGCTTGGGGACTAGCGGGGCCAATGAGCAGTTCTTC. Its protein is CASSLGTSGANEQFF.

The chain carries TRBV4-2 and TRBJ2-1; 8 nucleotides line up with TRBD2. In germline, CDR1 is LGHNA, CDR2 YNFKEQ. This CDR3 has 16 residues. V gave up 4 bases and J gave up 8 bases; unmatched junction bases: 13. The CDR3 region is CASSPSGGLVDYEQFF. CDR3 coding DNA: TGTGCCAGCAGCCCAAGCGGGGGACTCGTAGACTATGAGCAGTTCTTC.

The rearrangement joins TRBV4-1 to TRBJ2-1; D unresolved. The CDR3 runs to 12 residues. V gave up 1 base and J gave up 7 bases, with 5 bases separating them. Germline V gene sequence: CDR1 MGHRA, CDR2 YSYEKL. The CDR3 region has the DNA TGCGCCAGCAGCCAAGTATTAAATGAGCAGTTCTTC. Translated, it gives CASSQVLNEQFF.

This clone has only a few counts. The genes are TRBV2 and TRBJ2-5; D not certain. CDR3 length equals 11 residues. Trimming removed 6 bases at V and 5 bases at J, with 7 bases between. Germline V gene sequence: CDR1 SNHLY, CDR2 FYNNEI. The CDR3 region is CASSSQETQYF. The CDR3 bases are TGTGCCAGCAGCTCCCAGGAGACCCAGTACTTC.

The chain joins TRBV15 to TRBJ2-2; weak D call: TRBD1 (5 bases). The V gene's germline CDR1 is LNHNV and CDR2 YYDKDF (reference sequence). CDR3 size: 21 residues. Trimming cost V 0 bases and J 5 bases, with 28 bases left between them. As DNA, the CDR3 is TGTGCCACCAGCAGAGATTTTCCACCCCTCAAACAGGCCTGGAAAACCGGGGAGCTGTTTTTT. Translated, it gives CATSRDFPPLKQAWKTGELFF.

V gene TRBV6-1 combines with J gene TRBJ2-7; 8 nucleotides align to TRBD2. The CDR3 is 14 amino acids. J was trimmed by 2 bases and V by 7 bases; bases with no gene match: 7. CDR1 is MNHNS, CDR2 SASEGT, per germline. CDR3 in amino acids: CASTRRGLAYEQYF. DNA for the CDR3: TGTGCCAGCACCCGGAGGGGACTAGCCTACGAGCAGTACTTC.

The V call is TRBV6-4, the J call TRBJ2-5; 8 positions agree with TRBD1. The end of the DNA fits TRBJ2-7 better, so the J call may be wrong. CDR1 is MRHNA, CDR2 SNTAGT, per germline. This CDR3 comprises 16 residues. CDR3 loop: CASSEPPRGPGYEQYF. CDR3 bases: TGTGCCAGCAGTGAACCGCCCAGGGGGCCTGGGTACGAGCAGTACTTC.

The gene calls are TRBV27 and TRBJ1-1, with a weak D call TRBD1 (6 bases). The CDR3 has 11 amino acids. Germline values: CDR1 MNHEY, CDR2 SMNVEV (reference sequence). V shed 6 bases and J shed 11 bases, with 13 bases lying between them. The CDR3 loop is CASRYRERAFF. CDR3 DNA sequence: TGTGCCAGCAGGTACAGGGAGAGGGCTTTCTTT.

The chain couples TRBV4-1 to TRBJ1-6; D not certain. Germline loops: CDR1 MGHRA, CDR2 YSYEKL. The CDR3 extends over 15 amino acids. The V gene lost 4 bases and the J gene lost 3 bases, with 10 bases spanning the gap. In nucleotides, the CDR3 is TGCGCCAGCAGCCGCGGGGTCGGCTATAATTCACCCCTCCACTTT. Translation gives CASSRGVGYNSPLHF.

This clone appeared a few times. This sequence joins TRBV7-9 and TRBJ1-1; the D is unclear. The CDR3 extends over 12 amino acids. Trimming cost V 5 bases and J 8 bases, with 12 bases left between them. Germline CDR1 is SEHNR and CDR2 is FQNEAQ (reference sequence). The CDR3 region is CASSLSIEEAFF. The CDR3 nucleotides read TGTGCCAGCAGCCTTTCCATTGAGGAAGCTTTCTTT.

The genes are TRBV11-3 and TRBJ2-7, with D perhaps TRBD2 (6 bases). The germline CDR1 and CDR2 sequences are SGHNT and YENEEA. V was cut by 1 base and J by 6 bases, with 10 bases left in between. The CDR3 is made up of 13 amino acids. The DNA of the CDR3 is TGTGCCAGCAGCTTAGCGCGGGGCGGCGAGCAGTACTTC. Translated: CASSLARGGEQYF.

This clone has just a few counts. The CDR3 nucleotides are TGTGCCAGCAGGGGAACGGGACTAGGCACAGATACGCAGTATTTT. Amino acids: CASRGTGLGTDTQYF. The rearrangement links TRBV6-6 to TRBJ2-3; TRBD2 aligns across 8 bases. CDR1 is MNHNY, CDR2 SVGAGI, per germline (reference sequence). The CDR3 length is 15 residues. The J segment lost 1 base and the V segment lost 6 bases, leaving 6 bases of the junction unmatched.

This clone was observed a single time. The CDR3 DNA reads as TGTGCCAGCACTTCAGGGGGAGAGACCCAGTACTTC. Amino acid sequence: CASTSGGETQYF. The gene calls are TRBV6-1 and TRBJ2-5; 7 bases align to TRBD1. J gave up 4 bases and V 7 bases, and 3 bases lay outside the gene matches. The CDR3 is 12 residues long. Per the germline V gene, CDR1 is MNHNS and CDR2 is SASEGT.

The genes are TRBV4-2 and TRBJ1-1; D is possibly TRBD1 (5 bases). The germline gives CDR1 LGHNA, CDR2 YNFKEQ. The CDR3 sequence is 14 residues long. Deletions cut 1 base from V and 1 base from J, with 7 bases between. The CDR3 loop reads CASSQGGRNTEAFF. Written as DNA, the CDR3 is TGTGCCAGCAGCCAAGGGGGCAGGAACACTGAAGCTTTCTTT.

The V gene is TRBV28, the J gene TRBJ2-7; D unclear. From germline, CDR1 is MDHEN and CDR2 SYDVKM. The length of the CDR3 is 11 residues. V gave up 10 bases and J gave up 1 base, with 8 bases separating them. The CDR3 sequence is CATYGSYEQYF. The CDR3 DNA sequence: TGTGCCACCTACGGGTCCTACGAGCAGTACTTC.

The rearrangement links TRBV27 to TRBJ2-1; D perhaps matches TRBD2 (5 bases). Trimming removed 2 bases at V and 5 bases at J, with 13 bases between. Germline V gene lookup returns CDR1 MNHEY and CDR2 SMNVEV (reference sequence). The CDR3 is 15 amino acids. The CDR3 nucleotides are TGTGCCAGCAGTTTAAAGTCTAGCTTCCACAATGAGCAGTTCTTC. Protein sequence: CASSLKSSFHNEQFF.

This clone was seen a handful of times. The V and J genes are TRBV7-9 and TRBJ2-1, with D hard to call. The V end lost 7 bases, the J end lost 5 bases, and 6 bases lay between the germline ends. This CDR3 region has 11 residues. The germline gives CDR1 SEHNR, CDR2 FQNEAQ (reference sequence). CDR3: CASNENNEQFF. The CDR3 DNA reads as TGTGCCAGCAACGAGAACAATGAGCAGTTCTTC.

The V gene is TRBV7-3, the J gene TRBJ2-7; 7 bases align to TRBD1. With V trimmed by 8 bases and J by 4 bases, 8 bases remained unmatched. CDR1 is SGHTA and CDR2 is FQGTGA in the germline V gene. The CDR3 contains 13 residues. Written as DNA, the CDR3 is TGTGCCAGCGGACTGGGACAGTTATACGAGCAGTACTTC. It yields the protein CASGLGQLYEQYF.

The chain has TRBV5-1 and TRBJ2-3; 10 bases are shared with TRBD2. Trimming at V came to 4 bases and at J to 1 base, leaving 3 bases not matched to a gene. CDR3 length equals 15 residues. Germline V gives CDR1 SGHRS, CDR2 YFSETQ. The CDR3: CASSLSGRGTDTQYF. The CDR3 DNA reads TGCGCCAGCAGCCTGAGCGGGAGGGGCACAGATACGCAGTATTTT. The entire variable domain, with the rest obtained from reference TRBV5-1 and TRBJ2-3, is as follows: KAGVTQTPRYLIKTRGQQVTLSCSPISGHRSVSWYQQTPGQGLQFLFEYFSETQRNKGNFPGRFSGRQFSNSRSEMNVSTLELGDSALYLCASSLSGRGTDTQYFGPGTRLTVL.

The V call is TRBV5-6, the J call TRBJ2-7; TRBD2 agrees at 13 bases. This CDR3 comprises 15 residues. Germline-derived CDR1 and CDR2 are SGHDT and YYEEEE. The ends lost 3 bases at V and 2 bases at J; junction bases unmatched: 2. CDR3 in DNA: TGTGCCAGCAGCTCGGGACTAGCGGGGACCTACGAGCAGTACTTC. It encodes CASSSGLAGTYEQYF.

The chain couples TRBV11-2 to TRBJ2-1; TRBD1 matches at 9 bases. Germline CDR1 SGHAT, CDR2 FQNNGV. V dropped 6 bases and J dropped 10; count of bases not matched to a gene: 16. This CDR3 spans 16 amino acids. The chain's CDR3 is CASRYTSGTGQEEQFF. The CDR3 bases are TGTGCCAGCAGATATACGTCCGGGACAGGGCAGGAGGAGCAGTTCTTC.

The J gene is TRBJ2-3, the V gene TRBV7-6, with 9 positions matching TRBD2. The CDR3 consists of 19 residues. Germline V CDR1 and CDR2: SGHVS, FNYEAQ. Trimming cost V 0 bases and J 1 base; bases outside gene matches: 11. The CDR3 here is CASSLALGSGGPGTDTQYF. Here the CDR3 DNA reads TGTGCCAGCAGCTTAGCGCTAGGTAGCGGGGGTCCGGGCACAGATACGCAGTATTTT.

J is TRBJ2-3 and V is TRBV2, with D perhaps matching TRBD2 (5 bases). V was cut by 2 bases and J by 2 bases, with 11 bases left in between. CDR3 length: 15 residues. CDR1 SNHLY and CDR2 FYNNEI come from the germline V gene. CDR3 in amino acids: CASSESLADTDTQYF. The CDR3 region has the DNA TGTGCCAGCAGTGAATCCCTAGCAGACACAGATACGCAGTATTTT.

The chain joins TRBV29-1 to TRBJ2-3, with D unclear. Between the trimmed V and J ends, which lost 6 bases and 3 bases, there was a span of 7 bases. Germline V gives CDR1 SQVTM, CDR2 ANQGSEA. This CDR3 contains 11 residues. CDR3 nucleotide sequence: TGCAGCGTCTCTAGAACAGATACGCAGTATTTT. This codes for CSVSRTDTQYF.

This chain links TRBV11-3 with TRBJ2-2; a weak D match, TRBD2 (6 bases). The CDR3 is made up of 16 amino acids. Deletions cut 5 bases from V and 1 base from J, with 14 bases between. From germline, CDR1 is SGHNT and CDR2 YENEEA. In DNA, the CDR3 is TGTGCCAGCAGCCCTCACTGGCGGGGGAACACCGGGGAGCTGTTTTTT. It yields the protein CASSPHWRGNTGELFF.

The V call is TRBV2, the J call TRBJ2-5; possible D gene TRBD2, 5 bases. The better agreement between TRBJ2-7 and the DNA end casts doubt on the J call. The CDR3 length is 13 residues. Germline CDR1 SNHLY, CDR2 FYNNEI. CDR3 protein: CASRRVRMGEQYF. The CDR3, as DNA: TGTGCCAGCCGGCGGGTGCGGATGGGCGAGCAGTACTTC.

V is TRBV4-1 and J is TRBJ2-5; TRBD2 might be the D (5 bases). The length of the CDR3 is 16 residues. V was pared by 1 base and J by 1 base, with 13 bases between. Germline-derived CDR1 and CDR2 are MGHRA and YSYEKL. CDR3 sequence: CASSQVMGVGQETQYF. CDR3 nucleotide sequence: TGCGCCAGCAGCCAAGTTATGGGAGTAGGCCAAGAGACCCAGTACTTC.

The V call is TRBV11-2, the J call TRBJ2-7; 8 bases agree with TRBD1. Germline V gene sequence: CDR1 SGHAT, CDR2 FQNNGV. CDR3 size: 14 residues. The V and J ends lost 7 bases and 0 bases, in that order; junction bases with no gene match: 5. The CDR3 DNA sequence: TGTGCCAGCACACCGGGACAGGACTCCTACGAGCAGTACTTC. Its translation: CASTPGQDSYEQYF.